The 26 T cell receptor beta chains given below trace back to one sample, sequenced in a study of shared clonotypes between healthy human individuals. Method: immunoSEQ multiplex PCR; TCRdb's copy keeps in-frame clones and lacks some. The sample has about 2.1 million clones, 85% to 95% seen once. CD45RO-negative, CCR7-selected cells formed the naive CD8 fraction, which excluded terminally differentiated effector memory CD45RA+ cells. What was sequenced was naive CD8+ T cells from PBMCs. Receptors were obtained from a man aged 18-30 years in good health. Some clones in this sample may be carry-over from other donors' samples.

The CDR3 DNA reads TGTGCCAGCAACCCCCCGGGACTAGCGGGAGGGACCTACAATGAGCAGTTCTTC. Protein sequence: CASNPPGLAGGTYNEQFF. The chain employs TRBV27 and TRBJ2-1; TRBD2 agrees at 16 bases. This CDR3 comprises 18 residues. CDR1 and CDR2 from the germline V gene are MNHEY and SMNVEV (reference sequence). J lost 2 bases, V lost 7 bases, and 8 bases had no gene match.

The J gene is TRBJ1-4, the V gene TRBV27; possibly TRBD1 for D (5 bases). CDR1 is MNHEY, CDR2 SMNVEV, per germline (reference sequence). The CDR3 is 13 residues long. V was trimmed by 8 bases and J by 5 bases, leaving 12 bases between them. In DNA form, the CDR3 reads TGTGCCAGCGGGGGGTTCCCCAATGAAAAACTGTTTTTT. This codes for CASGGFPNEKLFF. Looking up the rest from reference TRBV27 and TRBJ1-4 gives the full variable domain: EAQVTQNPRYLITVTGKKLTVTCSQNMNHEYMSWYRQDPGLGLRQIYYSMNVEVTDKGDVPEGYKVSRKEKRNFPLILESPSPNQTSLYFCASGGFPNEKLFFGSGTQLSVL.

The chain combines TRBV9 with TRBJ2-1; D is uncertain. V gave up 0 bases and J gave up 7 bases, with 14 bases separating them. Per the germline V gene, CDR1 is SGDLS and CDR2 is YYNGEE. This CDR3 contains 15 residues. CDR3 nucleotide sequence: TGTGCCAGCAGCGTAGGAGTGAGTCTGATAAATGAGCAGTTCTTC. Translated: CASSVGVSLINEQFF.

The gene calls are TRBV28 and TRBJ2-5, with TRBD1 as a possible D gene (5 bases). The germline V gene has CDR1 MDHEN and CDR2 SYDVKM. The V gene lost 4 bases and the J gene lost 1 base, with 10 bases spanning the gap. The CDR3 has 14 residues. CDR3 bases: TGTGCCAGCAGTTCAATAAGGGGCCAAGAGACCCAGTACTTC. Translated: CASSSIRGQETQYF.

As DNA, the CDR3 is TGTGCCAGCAGTTTCCCGGGACGCGCCGGGGAGCTGTTTTTT. Translation: CASSFPGRAGELFF. V gene TRBV28 combines with J gene TRBJ2-2, with D perhaps given as TRBD1 or TRBD2 (5 bases each). The CDR3 loop spans 14 amino acids. Trimming removed 3 bases at V and 6 bases at J, with 11 bases between. Germline V gives CDR1 MDHEN, CDR2 SYDVKM.

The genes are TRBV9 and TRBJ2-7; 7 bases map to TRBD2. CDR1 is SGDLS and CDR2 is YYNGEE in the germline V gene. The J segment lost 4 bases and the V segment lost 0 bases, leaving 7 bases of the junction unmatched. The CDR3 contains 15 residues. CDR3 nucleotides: TGTGCCAGCAGCGTAGGGCGGGAGAGCTGGTACGAGCAGTACTTC. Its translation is CASSVGRESWYEQYF.

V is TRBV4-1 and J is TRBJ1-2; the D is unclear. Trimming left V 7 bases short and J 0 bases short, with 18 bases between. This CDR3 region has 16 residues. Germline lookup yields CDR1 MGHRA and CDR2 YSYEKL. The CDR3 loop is CASTPSSRVTNYGYTF. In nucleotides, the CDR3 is TGCGCCAGCACCCCAAGTTCGAGGGTTACTAACTATGGCTACACCTTC.

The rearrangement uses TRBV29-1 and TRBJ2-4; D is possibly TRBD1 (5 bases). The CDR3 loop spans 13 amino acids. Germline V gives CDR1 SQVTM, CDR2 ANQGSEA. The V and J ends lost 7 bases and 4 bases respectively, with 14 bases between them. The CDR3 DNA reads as TGCAGCGCCCTTACCCGGACAAAAAACATTCAGTACTTC. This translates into CSALTRTKNIQYF.

The CDR3 is CATSISKAYEQYF. CDR3 coding DNA: TGTGCCACCAGCATATCCAAGGCCTACGAGCAGTACTTC. This chain joins TRBV15 and TRBJ2-7; D is undetermined. V shed 4 bases and J shed 2 bases, with 9 bases lying between them. Germline V CDR1 and CDR2: LNHNV, YYDKDF (reference sequence). This CDR3 is 13 amino acids long.

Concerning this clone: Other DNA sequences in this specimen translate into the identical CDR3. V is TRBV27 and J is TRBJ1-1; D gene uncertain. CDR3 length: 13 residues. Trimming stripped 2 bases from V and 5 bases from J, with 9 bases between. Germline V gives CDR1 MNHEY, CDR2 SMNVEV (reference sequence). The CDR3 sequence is CASSLGARTEAFF. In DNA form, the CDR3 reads TGTGCCAGCAGTTTAGGAGCCCGAACTGAAGCTTTCTTT.

CDR3 bases: TGTGCCAGCAGCCAGGGGACAGGGGGTGAGCAGTACTTC. Protein product: CASSQGTGGEQYF. V is TRBV13 and J is TRBJ2-7, with 11 nucleotides matching TRBD1. CDR1 is PRHDT, CDR2 FYEKMQ, per germline (reference sequence). Trimming cost V 5 bases and J 7 bases; bases outside gene matches: 4. CDR3 length equals 13 residues.

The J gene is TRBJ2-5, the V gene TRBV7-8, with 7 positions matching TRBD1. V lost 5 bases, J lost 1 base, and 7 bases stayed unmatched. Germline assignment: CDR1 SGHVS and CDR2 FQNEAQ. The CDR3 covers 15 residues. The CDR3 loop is CASSEFWDSQETQYF. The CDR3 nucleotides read TGTGCCAGCAGCGAGTTCTGGGACAGCCAAGAGACCCAGTACTTC.

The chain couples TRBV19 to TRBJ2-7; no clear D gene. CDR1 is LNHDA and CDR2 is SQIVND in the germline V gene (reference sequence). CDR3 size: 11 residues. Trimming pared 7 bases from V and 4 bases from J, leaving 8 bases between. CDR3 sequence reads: CASKAGYEQYF. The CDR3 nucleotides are TGTGCCAGTAAGGCTGGGTACGAGCAGTACTTC.

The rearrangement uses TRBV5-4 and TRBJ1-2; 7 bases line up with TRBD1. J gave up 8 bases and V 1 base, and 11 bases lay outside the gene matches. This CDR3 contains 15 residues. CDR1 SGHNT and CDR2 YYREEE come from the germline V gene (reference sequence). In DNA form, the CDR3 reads TGTGCCAGCAGCTTGACCCCACAGGGGAGCACGGGCTACACCTTC. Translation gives CASSLTPQGSTGYTF. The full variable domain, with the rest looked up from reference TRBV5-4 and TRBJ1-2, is ETGVTQSPTHLIKTRGQQVTLRCSSQSGHNTVSWYQQALGQGPQFIFQYYREEENGRGNFPPRFSGLQFPNYSSELNVNALELDDSALYLCASSLTPQGSTGYTFGSGTRLTVV.

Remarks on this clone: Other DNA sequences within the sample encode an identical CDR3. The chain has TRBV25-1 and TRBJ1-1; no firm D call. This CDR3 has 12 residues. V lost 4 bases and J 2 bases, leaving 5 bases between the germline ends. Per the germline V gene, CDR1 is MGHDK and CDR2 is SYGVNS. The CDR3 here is CASSVGNTEAFF. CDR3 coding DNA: TGTGCCAGCAGTGTAGGAAACACTGAAGCTTTCTTT.

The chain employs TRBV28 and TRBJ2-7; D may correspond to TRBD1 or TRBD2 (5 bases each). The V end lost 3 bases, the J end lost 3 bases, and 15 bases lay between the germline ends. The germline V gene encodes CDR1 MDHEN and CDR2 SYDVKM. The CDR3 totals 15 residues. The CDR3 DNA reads TGTGCCAGCAGTTTTGCGGGTCCAGGGTACTACGAGCAGTACTTC. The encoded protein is CASSFAGPGYYEQYF.

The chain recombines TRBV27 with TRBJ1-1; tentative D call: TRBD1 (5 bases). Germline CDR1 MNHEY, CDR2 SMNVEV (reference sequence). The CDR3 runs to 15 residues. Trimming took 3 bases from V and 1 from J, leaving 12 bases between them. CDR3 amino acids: CASSFIGVGNTEAFF. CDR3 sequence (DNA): TGTGCCAGCAGTTTTATAGGGGTGGGGAACACTGAAGCTTTCTTT.

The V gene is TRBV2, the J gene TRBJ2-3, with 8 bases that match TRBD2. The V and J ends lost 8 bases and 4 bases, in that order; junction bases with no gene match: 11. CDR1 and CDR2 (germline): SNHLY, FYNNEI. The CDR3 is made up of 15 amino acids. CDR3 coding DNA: TGTGCCAGCGGTCGGGAGCGGGAGCCCGCAGATACGCAGTATTTT. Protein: CASGREREPADTQYF.

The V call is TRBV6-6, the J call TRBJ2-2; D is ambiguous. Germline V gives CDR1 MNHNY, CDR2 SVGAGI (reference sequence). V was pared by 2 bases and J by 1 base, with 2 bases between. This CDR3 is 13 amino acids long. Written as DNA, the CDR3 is TGTGCCAGCAGTTACCAGAACACCGGGGAGCTGTTTTTT. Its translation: CASSYQNTGELFF.

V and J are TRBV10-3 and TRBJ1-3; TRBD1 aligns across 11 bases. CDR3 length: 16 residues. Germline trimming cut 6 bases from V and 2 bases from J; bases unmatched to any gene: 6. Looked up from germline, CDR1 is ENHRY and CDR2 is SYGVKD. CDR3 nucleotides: TGTGCCATCAGACCTCCGGGACAGGGGGCTGGAAACACCATATATTTT. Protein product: CAIRPPGQGAGNTIYF.

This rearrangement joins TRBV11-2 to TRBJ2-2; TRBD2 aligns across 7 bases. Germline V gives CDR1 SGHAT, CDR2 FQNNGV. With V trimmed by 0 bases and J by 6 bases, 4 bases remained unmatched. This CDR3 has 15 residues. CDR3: CASSLEAGWAGELFF. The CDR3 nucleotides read TGTGCCAGCAGCTTAGAAGCGGGATGGGCCGGGGAGCTGTTTTTT.

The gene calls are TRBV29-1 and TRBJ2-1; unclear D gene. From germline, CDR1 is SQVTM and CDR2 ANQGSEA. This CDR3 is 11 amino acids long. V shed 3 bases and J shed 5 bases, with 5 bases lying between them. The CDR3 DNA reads TGCAGCGTTGATTCCGACAATGAGCAGTTCTTC. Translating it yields CSVDSDNEQFF.

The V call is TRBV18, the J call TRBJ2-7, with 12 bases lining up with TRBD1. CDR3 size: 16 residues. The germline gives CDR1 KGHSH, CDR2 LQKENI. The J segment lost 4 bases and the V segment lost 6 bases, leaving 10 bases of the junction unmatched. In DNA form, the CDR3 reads TGTGCCAGCTCCCAGAGCAAGGGACAGGGGGCTTACGAGCAGTACTTC. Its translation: CASSQSKGQGAYEQYF. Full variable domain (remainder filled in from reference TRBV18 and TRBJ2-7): NAGVMQNPRHLVRRRGQEARLRCSPMKGHSHVYWYRQLPEEGLKFMVYLQKENIIDESGMPKERFSAEFPKEGPSILRIQQVVRGDSAAYFCASSQSKGQGAYEQYFGPGTRLTVT.

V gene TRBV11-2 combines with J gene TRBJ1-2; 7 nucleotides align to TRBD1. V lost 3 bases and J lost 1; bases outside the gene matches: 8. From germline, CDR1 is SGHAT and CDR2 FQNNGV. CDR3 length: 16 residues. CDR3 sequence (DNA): TGTGCCAGCAGCTTCGGGACAGAGACCCTTAACTATGGCTACACCTTC. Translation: CASSFGTETLNYGYTF. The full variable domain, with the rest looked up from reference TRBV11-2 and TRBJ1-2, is EAGVAQSPRYKIIEKRQSVAFWCNPISGHATLYWYQQILGQGPKLLIQFQNNGVVDDSQLPKDRFSAERLKGVDSTLKIQPAKLEDSAVYLCASSFGTETLNYGYTFGSGTRLTVV.

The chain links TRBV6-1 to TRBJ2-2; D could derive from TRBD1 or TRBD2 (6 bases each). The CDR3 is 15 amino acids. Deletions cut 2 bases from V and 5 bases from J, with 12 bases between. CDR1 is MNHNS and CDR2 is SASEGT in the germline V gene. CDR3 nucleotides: TGTGCCAGCAGTGAATACCGGGGGCGAACCGGGGAGCTGTTTTTT. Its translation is CASSEYRGRTGELFF.

DNA for the CDR3: TGTGCCAGCAGCTTGGAGGGCAGCGGGATCACAGATACGCAGTATTTT. Amino acids: CASSLEGSGITDTQYF. The gene calls are TRBV5-6 and TRBJ2-3, with 7 bases matching TRBD2. The V segment lost 0 bases and the J segment 2 bases; nucleotides outside the gene matches: 6. CDR1 and CDR2 from the germline V gene are SGHDT and YYEEEE. The CDR3 is 16 amino acids.